The present entry profiles one TCR beta chain with its context. Its antigen has not been determined. The CDR3 goes on 3 residues after the read ends, and that part is filled in from the germline J gene. Read against the paper, the sample's treatment or condition label means: autologous CTL019 cells: CD19 CAR with 4-1BB and CD3 zeta domains. TCR zeta and 4-1BB costimulatory signaling domains were incorporated into the CD19 CAR. T cells for CTL019 manufacturing were collected from peripheral blood by means of leukapheresis. The DNeasy Blood and Tissue Kit was used to extract genomic DNA from pre-infusion T cells, peripheral blood, or sorted post-infusion T cells. The immunoSEQ assay was used to perform TCR beta chain deep sequencing. Processing in the source paper ran as follows. Only productive TCR beta rearrangements were used to compute clonotype frequencies. TCRdb took over this immuneACCESS table, retaining in-frame rearrangements with V and J assigned. Such tables are incomplete; in checked studies, under half of the missing clones stem from an unresolved V gene, and the remainder is unexplained. The D gene and trimming were derived from the DNA, and the V and J assignments and clone size from that table. This sample's table has entries for about 25,000 clones. The ten largest clones represent 1.9% of the sample.

The data derive from a study of TET2 disruption in CD19-targeted CAR T cells listed by TCRdb under 2018. Describing the broader study: No additional inclusion criteria were applied, and the number of samples was determined by the original clinical trial design and by sample availability. On the study overall, not on this receptor specifically: Conclusions about the patient's CAR T cells rested on extensive analysis of a single subject.

There are 14 amino acids in the CDR3, from cysteine to phenylalanine inclusive. The DNA has 33 bases, all within the CDR3, and is read from base 1. Taken from the germline V gene, the CDR1 and CDR2 loops are MDHEN and SYDVKM. Sequenced material: CD8- CAR+ T cells sorted from cultured blood T cells, taken for CD19 CAR T cell therapy. Reading the label with the study, this specimen's cell subset or site is: CD8-negative CAR-positive T cells from the infusion product. The receptor's source is a man in his 70s with chronic lymphocytic leukemia. The V and J segments used are TRBV28 and TRBJ1-2; 12 bases in between match TRBD1. The CDR3 bases that were read are TGTGCCAGCAGTCCCTGGGACAGGGGGCAAGGC. Its coded protein is CASSPWDRGQG. The CDR3 in full is CASSPWDRGQGYTF.